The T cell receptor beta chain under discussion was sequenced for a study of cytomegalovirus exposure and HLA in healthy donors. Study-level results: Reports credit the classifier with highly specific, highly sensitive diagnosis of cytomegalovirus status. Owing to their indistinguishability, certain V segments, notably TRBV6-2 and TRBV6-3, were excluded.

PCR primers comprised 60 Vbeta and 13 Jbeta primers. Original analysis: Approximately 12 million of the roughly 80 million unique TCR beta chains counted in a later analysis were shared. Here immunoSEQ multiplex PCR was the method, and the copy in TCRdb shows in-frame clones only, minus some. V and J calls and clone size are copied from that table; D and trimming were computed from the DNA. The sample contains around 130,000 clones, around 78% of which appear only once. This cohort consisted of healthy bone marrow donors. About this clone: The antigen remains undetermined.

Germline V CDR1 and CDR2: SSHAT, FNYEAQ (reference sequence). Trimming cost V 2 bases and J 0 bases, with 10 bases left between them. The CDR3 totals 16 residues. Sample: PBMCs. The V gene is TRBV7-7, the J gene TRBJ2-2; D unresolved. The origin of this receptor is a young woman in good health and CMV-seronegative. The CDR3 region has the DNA TGTGCCAGCAGCTTATCCGCGGCAACGAACACCGGGGAGCTGTTTTTT. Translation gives CASSLSAATNTGELFF.